The table lists the clone carrying this T cell receptor beta chain with a few counts. The data stem from a study of T cells after yellow fever vaccination. Germline V gene data show CDR1 as SGHTA and CDR2 as FQGTGA. The ends lost 2 bases at V and 6 bases at J; junction bases unmatched: 5. CDR3 length: 15 amino acids. The authors made TCR cDNA by 5'RACE template switching, adding a universal primer site and UMIs. TCRdb reprocessed the 5' RACE reads via MiXCR and lists one record per CDR3 protein. The data contain 96,000 or so distinct CDR3 sequences, about 8.8% of them seen just once; the ten biggest clones take up 16%.

Sequenced here: CD8+ T cells not binding an NS4B(214-222) dextramer, sorted from PBMCs, sampled less than 16 days after the first yellow fever vaccination. This TCR derives from a man in his late teens or twenties who received the YFV17D yellow fever vaccine. The V gene is TRBV7-3, the J gene TRBJ2-1; TRBD2 agrees at 9 bases. The CDR3 protein is CASSLSALAGNEQFF. In DNA form, the CDR3 reads TGTGCCAGCAGCTTATCGGCACTAGCGGGCAATGAGCAGTTCTTC.